The 6 T cell receptor beta chains reported below all come from one sample, sequenced in a study of CD8+CD57+ T cells in acquired aplastic anemia. Profiles of TCR beta VDJ and CDR3 were generated from a genomic DNA template. TCRdb processed the reads anew with MiXCR; each CDR3 protein has one entry. The sample yields hundreds of thousands of distinct CDR3 sequences, approximately 32% seen once. Those patients picked for sequencing had displayed CD8+CD57+ cell expansion on flow cytometry. Input material: sorted CD4+, CD8+, or CD8+CD57+ T cells (not recorded which) from PBMCs. All receptors derive from a human donor with aplastic anemia.

The chain uses TRBV10-3 and TRBJ1-2; no reliable D call. Trimming cost V 0 bases and J 0 bases, with 8 bases left between them. The CDR3 length is 15 residues. Germline V gene data show CDR1 as ENHRY and CDR2 as SYGVKD. CDR3 region: CAISESDAPNYGYTF. CDR3 nucleotide sequence: TGTGCCATCAGTGAGTCGGACGCACCTAACTATGGCTACACCTTC.

A few counts support this clonotype. This chain's CDR3 is CASSQELAAGGRGETQYF. The CDR3 DNA is TGTGCCAGCAGCCAAGAGTTGGCGGCGGGAGGGAGGGGGGAGACCCAGTACTTC. The J gene is TRBJ2-5, the V gene TRBV4-2, with 9 nucleotides matching TRBD2. Germline CDR1 is LGHNA and CDR2 is YNFKEQ. V shed 0 bases and J 5 bases; nucleotides not matched to a gene: 13. This CDR3 contains 18 residues.

This chain uses TRBV7-2 with TRBJ2-5; no clear D. Germline values: CDR1 SGHTA, CDR2 FQGNSA. With 3 bases removed from V and 1 base from J, the gap between germline ends came to 12 bases. The CDR3 has 15 residues. In DNA, the CDR3 is TGTGCCAGCAGCTTGGCAGCAGCCCGCCAAGAGACCCAGTACTTC. It is translated as CASSLAAARQETQYF.

This clonotype was seen at least ten times. This sequence joins TRBV29-1 and TRBJ1-6; 9 bases align to TRBD1. From germline, CDR1 is SQVTM and CDR2 ANQGSEA. This CDR3 contains 13 residues. Trimming took 6 bases from V and 6 from J; bases not matched to a gene: 3. The CDR3 loop is CSVGQGGNSPLHF. The CDR3 DNA sequence: TGCAGCGTGGGACAGGGTGGTAATTCACCCCTCCACTTT.

The chain employs TRBV6-1 and TRBJ1-1; D unresolved. Trimming took off 7 bases at V and 1 base at J, with 7 bases between the two ends. Germline V lookup: CDR1 MNHNS, CDR2 SASEGT. This CDR3 is 12 amino acids long. In DNA, the CDR3 is TGTGCCAGCACCAGAAGGAACACTGAAGCTTTCTTT. It specifies CASTRRNTEAFF.

This chain connects TRBV5-8 to TRBJ1-1; 7 nucleotides line up with TRBD1. CDR3 length: 15 amino acids. Germline values: CDR1 SGHTS, CDR2 YDEGEE. J gave up 5 bases and V 5 bases, and 12 bases lay outside the gene matches. The CDR3 loop is CASRQNRGSETEAFF. In DNA, the CDR3 is TGTGCCAGCAGACAAAACAGGGGATCGGAGACTGAAGCTTTCTTT. Together with reference TRBV5-8 and TRBJ1-1, the CDR3 gives the full variable domain: EAGVTQSPTHLIKTRGQQATLRCSPISGHTSVYWYQQALGLGLQFLLWYDEGEERNRGNFPPRFSGRQFPNYSSELNVNALELEDSALYLCASRQNRGSETEAFFGQGTRLTVV.